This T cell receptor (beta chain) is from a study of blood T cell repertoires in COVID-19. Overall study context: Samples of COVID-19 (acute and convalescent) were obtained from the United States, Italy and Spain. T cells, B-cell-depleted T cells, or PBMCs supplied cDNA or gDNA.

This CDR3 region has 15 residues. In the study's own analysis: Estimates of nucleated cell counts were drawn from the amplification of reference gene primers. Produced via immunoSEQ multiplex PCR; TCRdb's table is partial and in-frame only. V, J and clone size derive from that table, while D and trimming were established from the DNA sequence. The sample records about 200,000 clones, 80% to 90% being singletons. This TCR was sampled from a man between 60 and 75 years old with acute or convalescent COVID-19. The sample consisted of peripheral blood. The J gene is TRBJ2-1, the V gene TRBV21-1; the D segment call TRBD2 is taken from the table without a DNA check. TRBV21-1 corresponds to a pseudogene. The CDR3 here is CASSPSGSSYNEQFF. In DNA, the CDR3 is TGTGCCAGCAGCCCTAGCGGGAGCTCCTACAATGAGCAGTTCTTC.